Listed below are T cell receptor beta chains from one sample, sequenced in a study of T cell responses to AZD1222 COVID-19 vaccine. Some clones are missing from TCRdb's copy, which holds only in-frame ones; the method was immunoSEQ multiplex PCR. Of roughly 100,000 clones in the sample, about 88% were seen once. Sample: peripheral blood, taken 28 days after the second AZD1222 dose. The receptors were gathered from an adult who received the AZD1222 COVID-19 vaccine. Each CDR3 is given with its conserved first and last residue. A D gene is named only where the DNA matches it firmly. Rows give clone size only sometimes, using once, few, many, or a class for an expanded clone.

D gene	V gene	clone size	J gene	CDR3 protein	CDR3 DNA
TRBD2	TRBV6-2/TRBV6-3	-	TRBJ2-2	CASSRGTSGRPTGELFF	TGTGCCAGCAGTCGCGGGACTAGCGGGAGACCTACCGGGGAGCTGTTTTTT
TRBD2	TRBV30	-	TRBJ2-7	CAWSGQTSGSYEQYF	TGTGCCTGGAGTGGCCAGACTAGCGGCTCCTACGAGCAGTACTTC
TRBD1	TRBV29-1	once	TRBJ1-2	CSVEEGDRGPNYGYTF	TGCAGCGTTGAAGAGGGCGACAGGGGGCCTAACTATGGCTACACCTTC
-	TRBV28	-	TRBJ2-7	CASSLVQGHGLGSEANEQYF	TGTGCCAGCAGTTTAGTACAGGGCCATGGGCTAGGGAGCGAGGCGAACGAGCAGTACTTC
TRBD1	TRBV28	-	TRBJ2-1	CASSLLTGTENNEQFF	TGTGCCAGCAGTTTACTCACCGGGACAGAAAACAATGAGCAGTTCTTC
-	TRBV7-8	-	TRBJ1-1	CASSLVGRGNTEAFF	TGTGCCAGCAGCTTAGTCGGCAGGGGAAACACTGAAGCTTTCTTT
-	TRBV19	-	TRBJ1-1	CASSIGGNTEAFF	TGTGCCAGTAGTATTGGGGGGAACACTGAAGCTTTCTTT
-	TRBV2	-	TRBJ2-1	CASSVSVLNNEQFF	TGTGCCAGCAGTGTCAGCGTCCTTAACAATGAGCAGTTCTTC
-	TRBV18	-	TRBJ2-5	CASSPLLAATKETQYF	TGTGCCAGCTCACCACTTTTGGCTGCTACCAAAGAGACCCAGTACTTC
-	TRBV5-1	-	TRBJ2-7	CASSVKSPGEQYF	TGCGCCAGCAGCGTAAAATCACCGGGGGAGCAGTACTTC
-	TRBV7-9	-	TRBJ2-7	CASSFLLGMDEQYF	TGTGCCAGCAGCTTTCTGCTGGGGATGGACGAGCAGTACTTC
-	TRBV28	few	TRBJ1-3	CASSSMGTIYF	TGTGCCAGCAGTTCAATGGGCACCATATATTTT
TRBD2	TRBV4-3	-	TRBJ2-1	CASSPISGSGYNEQFF	TGCGCCAGCAGTCCTATAAGCGGGAGTGGGTACAATGAGCAGTTCTTC
-	TRBV27	-	TRBJ2-1	CASSSRGYYNEQFF	TGTGCCAGCAGTTCTCGGGGGTACTACAATGAGCAGTTCTTC
-	TRBV25-1	-	TRBJ2-5	CASSRRGEETQYF	TGTGCCAGCAGTCGCAGGGGGGAAGAGACCCAGTACTTC
-	TRBV25-1	once	TRBJ2-7	CASSAQGLYYEQYF	TGTGCCAGCAGTGCCCAGGGGCTATACTACGAGCAGTACTTC
-	TRBV7-9	-	TRBJ2-2	CASSLGTENTGELFF	TGTGCCAGCAGCTTAGGGACGGAGAACACCGGGGAGCTGTTTTTT
TRBD2	TRBV4-1	-	TRBJ2-3	CASSQTGTSGTDTQYF	TGCGCCAGCAGCCAGACCGGGACTAGCGGCACAGATACGCAGTATTTT
TRBD1	TRBV6-5	few	TRBJ1-1	CASSPRTGINTEAFF	TGTGCCAGCAGTCCCCGGACAGGAATAAACACTGAAGCTTTCTTT
-	TRBV7-3	-	TRBJ1-1	CASSPDEGVEAFF	TGTGCCAGCAGCCCAGACGAGGGTGTTGAAGCTTTCTTT
TRBD1	TRBV28	-	TRBJ1-2	CASRPQGESGYTF	TGTGCCAGCAGGCCCCAGGGGGAGAGTGGCTACACCTTC
-	TRBV6-5	-	TRBJ1-1	CASTLGQTTEAFF	TGTGCCAGCACCCTAGGACAGACGACTGAAGCTTTCTTT
TRBD2	TRBV30	-	TRBJ2-1	CAWRGGTGSYNEQFF	TGTGCCTGGAGGGGGGGGACTGGTTCCTACAATGAGCAGTTCTTC
TRBD2	TRBV2	-	TRBJ2-2	CASSEETSVVGELFF	TGTGCCAGCAGTGAAGAGACTAGCGTTGTCGGGGAGCTGTTTTTT
TRBD1	TRBV19	-	TRBJ2-2	CASSMGDRVISGELFF	TGTGCCAGTAGTATGGGGGACAGGGTCATATCCGGGGAGCTGTTTTTT
-	TRBV9	-	TRBJ2-2	CASSDAKDSNTGELFF	TGTGCCAGCAGCGATGCTAAGGACTCGAACACCGGGGAGCTGTTTTTT
-	TRBV5-5	few	TRBJ1-3	CASSPAVDSLSSGNTIYF	TGTGCCAGCAGCCCGGCGGTGGACAGCTTAAGCTCTGGAAACACCATATATTTT
-	TRBV25-1	-	TRBJ2-7	CASSEGRGSPYEQYF	TGTGCCAGCAGTGAAGGAAGGGGTTCACCCTACGAGCAGTACTTC
-	TRBV2	-	TRBJ2-1	CASSVGRKNEQFF	TGTGCCAGCAGTGTAGGACGGAAGAATGAGCAGTTCTTC
-	TRBV28	-	TRBJ1-2	CATSSGPYGYTF	TGTGCCACCTCCTCGGGACCCTATGGCTACACCTTC
TRBD1	TRBV30	-	TRBJ1-5	CAWSSGTGGLRNQPQHF	TGTGCCTGGAGTTCCGGGACAGGGGGATTGCGCAATCAGCCCCAGCATTTT
-	TRBV19	-	TRBJ2-7	CASSTRSGPLPYEQYF	TGTGCCAGTAGTACACGATCAGGGCCGCTCCCCTACGAGCAGTACTTC
TRBD1	TRBV7-2	-	TRBJ2-7	CASSFGSWDRGPLSYEQYF	TGTGCCAGCAGCTTTGGGAGCTGGGACAGGGGTCCACTCTCCTACGAGCAGTACTTC
-	TRBV6-1	-	TRBJ2-7	CASSENYEQYF	TGTGCCAGCAGTGAAAATTACGAGCAGTACTTC
-	TRBV18	-	TRBJ1-3	CASSPSSGNTIYF	TGTGCCAGCTCACCTTCCTCTGGAAACACCATATATTTT
-	TRBV7-2	-	TRBJ2-5	CASSLAGRPETQYF	TGTGCCAGCAGCTTAGCGGGCAGACCTGAGACCCAGTACTTC
-	TRBV27	-	TRBJ2-7	CASSFQTGREQYF	TGTGCCAGCAGTTTTCAGACAGGGAGGGAGCAGTACTTC
-	TRBV11-2	-	TRBJ2-3	CASSFGGGSTDTQYF	TGTGCCAGCAGCTTCGGAGGGGGTAGCACAGATACGCAGTATTTT
TRBD2	TRBV5-1	-	TRBJ2-7	CASSPPTSGRTYEQYF	TGCGCCAGCAGCCCGCCTACTAGCGGGAGGACCTACGAGCAGTACTTC
TRBD2	TRBV28	-	TRBJ2-1	CASMLTSIGEQFF	TGTGCCAGCATGTTGACTAGCATCGGTGAGCAGTTCTTC
-	TRBV18	few	TRBJ2-7	CASSPRQGGGRYEQYF	TGTGCCAGCTCACCCCGACAGGGAGGGGGTAGGTACGAGCAGTACTTC